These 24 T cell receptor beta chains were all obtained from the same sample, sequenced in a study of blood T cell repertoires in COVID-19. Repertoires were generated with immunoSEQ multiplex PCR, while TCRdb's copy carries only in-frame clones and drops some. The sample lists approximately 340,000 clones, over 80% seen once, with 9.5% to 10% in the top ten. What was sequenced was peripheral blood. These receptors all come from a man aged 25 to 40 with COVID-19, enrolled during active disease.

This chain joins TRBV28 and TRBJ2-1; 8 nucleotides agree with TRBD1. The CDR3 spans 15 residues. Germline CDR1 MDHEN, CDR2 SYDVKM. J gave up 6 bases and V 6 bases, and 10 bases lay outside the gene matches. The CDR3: CASSSRDRRGNEQFF. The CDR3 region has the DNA TGTGCCAGCAGCTCCCGGGACAGGAGGGGCAATGAGCAGTTCTTC.

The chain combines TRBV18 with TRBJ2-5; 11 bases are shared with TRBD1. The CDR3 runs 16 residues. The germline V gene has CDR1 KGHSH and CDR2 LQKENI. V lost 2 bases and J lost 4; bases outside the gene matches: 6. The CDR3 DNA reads TGTGCCAGCTCACCAGTGTCCGGGACAGGGGGAGAGACCCAGTACTTC. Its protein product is CASSPVSGTGGETQYF.

The CDR3 loop is CASSTTGGTDTQYF. CDR3 bases: TGTGCCAGCAGCACAACAGGGGGGACAGATACGCAGTATTTT. The chain carries TRBV7-3 and TRBJ2-3; TRBD1 matches 8 bases. After removal of 5 bases from V and 3 bases from J, the junction contained 4 bases not matched to a gene. This CDR3 has 14 amino acids. Looked up from germline, CDR1 is SGHTA and CDR2 is FQGTGA.

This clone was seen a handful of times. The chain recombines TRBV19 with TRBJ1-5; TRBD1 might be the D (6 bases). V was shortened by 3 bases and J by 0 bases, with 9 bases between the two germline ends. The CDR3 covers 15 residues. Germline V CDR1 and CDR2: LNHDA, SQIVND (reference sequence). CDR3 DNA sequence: TGTGCCAGTAGTATTGGACAGAATAGCAATCAGCCCCAGCATTTT. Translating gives CASSIGQNSNQPQHF. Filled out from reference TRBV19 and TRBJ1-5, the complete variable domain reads DGGITQSPKYLFRKEGQNVTLSCEQNLNHDAMYWYRQDPGQGLRLIYYSQIVNDFQKGDIAEGYSVSREKKESFPLTVTSAQKNPTAFYLCASSIGQNSNQPQHFGDGTRLSIL.

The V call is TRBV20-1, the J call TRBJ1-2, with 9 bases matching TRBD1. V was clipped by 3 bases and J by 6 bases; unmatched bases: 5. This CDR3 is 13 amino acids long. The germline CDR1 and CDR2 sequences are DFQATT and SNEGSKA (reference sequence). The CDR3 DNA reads TGCAGTGCTAGTTTGGGACAGGGTAATGGCTACACCTTC. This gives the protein CSASLGQGNGYTF.

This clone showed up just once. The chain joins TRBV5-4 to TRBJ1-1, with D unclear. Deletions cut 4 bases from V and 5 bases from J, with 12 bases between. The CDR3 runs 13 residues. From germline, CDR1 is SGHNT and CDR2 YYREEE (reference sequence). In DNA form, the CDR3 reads TGTGCCAGCAGCCCTCGGAGGGAGACTGAAGCTTTCTTT. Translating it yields CASSPRRETEAFF.

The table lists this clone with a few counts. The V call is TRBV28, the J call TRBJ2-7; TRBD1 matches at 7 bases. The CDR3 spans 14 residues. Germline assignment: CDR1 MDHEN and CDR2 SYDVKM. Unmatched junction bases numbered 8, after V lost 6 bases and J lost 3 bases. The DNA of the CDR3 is TGTGCCAGCAGACTAGGGACAGCTCTCTACGAGCAGTACTTC. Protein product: CASRLGTALYEQYF.

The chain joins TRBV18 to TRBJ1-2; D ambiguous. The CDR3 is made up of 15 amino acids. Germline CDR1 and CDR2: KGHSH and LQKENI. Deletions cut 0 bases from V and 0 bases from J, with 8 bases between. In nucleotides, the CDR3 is TGTGCCAGCTCACCACCCTCTTCGTCTAACTATGGCTACACCTTC. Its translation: CASSPPSSSNYGYTF.

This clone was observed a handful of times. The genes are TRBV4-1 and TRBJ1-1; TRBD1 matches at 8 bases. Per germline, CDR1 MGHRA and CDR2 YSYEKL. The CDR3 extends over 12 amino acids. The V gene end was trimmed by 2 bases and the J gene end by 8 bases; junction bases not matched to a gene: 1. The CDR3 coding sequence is TGCGCCAGCAGCCAATGGGACAGGGAAGCTTTCTTT. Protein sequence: CASSQWDREAFF.

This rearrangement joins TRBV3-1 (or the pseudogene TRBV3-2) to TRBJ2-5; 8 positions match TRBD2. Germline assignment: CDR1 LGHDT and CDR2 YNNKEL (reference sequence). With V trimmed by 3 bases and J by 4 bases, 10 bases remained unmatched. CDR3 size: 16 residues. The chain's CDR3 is CASSHSGGGPGETQYF. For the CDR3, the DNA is TGTGCCAGCAGCCATTCCGGCGGGGGGCCGGGAGAGACCCAGTACTTC.

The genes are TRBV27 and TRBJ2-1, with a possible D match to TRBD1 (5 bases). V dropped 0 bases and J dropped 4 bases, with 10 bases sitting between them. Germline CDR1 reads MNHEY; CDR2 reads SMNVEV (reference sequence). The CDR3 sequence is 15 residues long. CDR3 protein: CASSLSAGLYNEQFF. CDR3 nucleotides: TGTGCCAGCAGTTTATCAGCAGGGCTGTACAATGAGCAGTTCTTC.

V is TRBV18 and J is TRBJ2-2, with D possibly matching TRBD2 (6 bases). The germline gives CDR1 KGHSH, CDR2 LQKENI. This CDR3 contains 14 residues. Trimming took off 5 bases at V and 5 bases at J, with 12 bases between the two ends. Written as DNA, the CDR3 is TGTGCCAGCTCAGCGGGGCTGGAGACCGGGGAGCTGTTTTTT. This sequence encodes CASSAGLETGELFF.

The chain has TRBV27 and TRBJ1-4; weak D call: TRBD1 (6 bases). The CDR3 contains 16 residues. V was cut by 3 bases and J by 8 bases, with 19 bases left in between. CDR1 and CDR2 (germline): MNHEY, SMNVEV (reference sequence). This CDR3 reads CASSLSGRTGWEKLFF. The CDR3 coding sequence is TGTGCCAGCAGTTTGTCGGGACGCACAGGGTGGGAAAAACTGTTTTTT.

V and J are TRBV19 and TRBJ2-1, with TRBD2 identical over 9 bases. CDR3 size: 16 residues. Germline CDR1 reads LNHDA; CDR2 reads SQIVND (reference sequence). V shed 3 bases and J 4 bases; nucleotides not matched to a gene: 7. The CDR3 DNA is TGTGCCAGTAGTATCATGTCGGCGGGGGGGTACAATGAGCAGTTCTTC. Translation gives CASSIMSAGGYNEQFF.

Here the CDR3 reads CASSVVYNQPQHF. The CDR3 nucleotides are TGTGCCAGTAGTGTTGTTTACAATCAGCCCCAGCATTTT. This chain links TRBV19 with TRBJ1-5; D is ambiguous. Germline V lookup: CDR1 LNHDA, CDR2 SQIVND (reference sequence). V was clipped by 5 bases and J by 3 bases, with 8 bases between them. The CDR3 is 13 amino acids.

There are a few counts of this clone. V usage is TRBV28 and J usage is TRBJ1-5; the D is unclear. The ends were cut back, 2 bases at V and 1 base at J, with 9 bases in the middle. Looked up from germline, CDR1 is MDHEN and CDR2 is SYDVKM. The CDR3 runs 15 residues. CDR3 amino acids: CASSLPLLSNQPQHF. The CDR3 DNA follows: TGTGCCAGCAGTTTACCTCTTTTGAGCAATCAGCCCCAGCATTTT.

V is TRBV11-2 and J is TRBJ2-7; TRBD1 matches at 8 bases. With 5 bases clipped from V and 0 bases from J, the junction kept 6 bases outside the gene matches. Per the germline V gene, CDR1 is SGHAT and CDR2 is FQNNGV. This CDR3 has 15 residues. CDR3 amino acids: CASSLTGVSSYEQYF. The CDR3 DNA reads TGTGCCAGCAGCCTGACAGGGGTTTCCTCCTACGAGCAGTACTTC.

CDR3 nucleotide sequence: TGTGCCAGCAGCTTAGGGGGCCTAGGGAGGCCCTCCTACAATGAGCAGTTCTTC. It specifies CASSLGGLGRPSYNEQFF. The rearrangement uses TRBV11-3 and TRBJ2-1; perhaps TRBD2 as D (6 bases). This CDR3 region has 18 residues. From germline, CDR1 is SGHNT and CDR2 YENEEA. V was trimmed by 1 base and J by 0 bases, leaving 16 bases between them.

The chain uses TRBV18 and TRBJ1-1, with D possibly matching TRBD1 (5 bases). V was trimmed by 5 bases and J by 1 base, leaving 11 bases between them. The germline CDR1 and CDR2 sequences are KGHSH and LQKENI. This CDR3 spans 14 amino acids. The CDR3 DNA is TGTGCCAGCTCAGATCAAGGGGCGAACACTGAAGCTTTCTTT. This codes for CASSDQGANTEAFF.

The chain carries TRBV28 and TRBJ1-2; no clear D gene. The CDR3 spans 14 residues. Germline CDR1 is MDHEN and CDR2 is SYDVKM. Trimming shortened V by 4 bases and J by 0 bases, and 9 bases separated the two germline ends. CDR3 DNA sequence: TGTGCCAGCAGTTCAGACACATCTAACTATGGCTACACCTTC. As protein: CASSSDTSNYGYTF.

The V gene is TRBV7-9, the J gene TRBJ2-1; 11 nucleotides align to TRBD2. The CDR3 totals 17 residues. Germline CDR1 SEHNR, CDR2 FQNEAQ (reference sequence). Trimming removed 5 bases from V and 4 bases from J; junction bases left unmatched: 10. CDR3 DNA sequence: TGTGCCAGCAGCCGGCTAGGGACTAGCGGAGGATACAATGAGCAGTTCTTC. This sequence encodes CASSRLGTSGGYNEQFF.

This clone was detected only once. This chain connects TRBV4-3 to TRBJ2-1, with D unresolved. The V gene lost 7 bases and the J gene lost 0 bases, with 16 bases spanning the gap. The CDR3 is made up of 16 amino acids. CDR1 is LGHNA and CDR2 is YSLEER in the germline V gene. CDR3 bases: TGCGCCAGCACTCCAACGTTATCAGTCTCCTACAATGAGCAGTTCTTC. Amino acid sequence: CASTPTLSVSYNEQFF.

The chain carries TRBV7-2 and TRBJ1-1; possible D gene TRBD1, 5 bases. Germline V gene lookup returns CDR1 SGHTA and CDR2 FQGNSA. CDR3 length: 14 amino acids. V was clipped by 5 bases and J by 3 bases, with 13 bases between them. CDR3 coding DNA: TGTGCCAGCAGCCCCTCGCGGGGGGACACTGAAGCTTTCTTT. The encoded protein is CASSPSRGDTEAFF.

The CDR3 is CASSLEGQGLSQPQHF. CDR3 sequence (DNA): TGTGCCAGCAGCCTCGAGGGACAGGGGTTAAGTCAGCCCCAGCATTTT. The chain carries TRBV6-2 or TRBV6-3 and TRBJ1-5, with 10 bases identical to TRBD1. V lost 6 bases to trimming and J lost 6 bases; unmatched junction nucleotides: 11. The CDR3 runs to 16 residues. Germline V gives CDR1 MNHEY, CDR2 SVGEGT.